The clone carrying this TCR beta chain appeared a few times. Its antigen is as yet unknown. This entry is derived from a study of CD8 T cells in ankylosing spondylitis. Overall study results and limits: In the blood and synovial fluid of reactive arthritis, some motif variants had been previously reported. CD8+ by phenotype, disease-linked clones were relatively rare in peripheral blood. Within ankylosing spondylitis blood, a TCR beta motif made up of eight highly homologous variants appeared to be characteristic.

There are 14 residues in the CDR3. Trimming cost V 7 bases and J 3 bases; bases outside gene matches: 11. From germline, CDR1 is DFQATT and CDR2 SNEGSKA (reference sequence). Libraries of TCR beta came from quantitative 5'-RACE with molecular barcodes. TCRdb used MiXCR to reprocess the 5' RACE reads, holding one entry per CDR3 protein. Here the sample spans about 340,000 distinct CDR3 sequences, roughly 14% being singletons. This clonotype was obtained from a male donor with ankylosing spondylitis or in good health (not recorded which). The sequenced sample consisted of blood, either unsorted or a sorted T cell fraction (not recorded which). V and J are TRBV20-1 and TRBJ2-5, with 7 bases aligning to TRBD2. The CDR3 loop reads CSVSLRTRKETQYF. CDR3 coding DNA: TGCAGTGTTTCTCTCAGGACTAGAAAAGAGACCCAGTACTTC.